Each of the 18 T cell receptor beta chains below was sequenced from the same sample in a study of blood T cells in healthy people across ages. Alongside a J-beta primer mix, a sample-barcoded 5' primer served in a second PCR lasting about 7 to 12 cycles. Using its own MiXCR run on the 5' RACE reads, TCRdb lists one record per CDR3 protein. The sample shows about 510,000 distinct CDR3 sequences, roughly a quarter of them seen only once. The same sample was also used in a study of T cells of mothers and their children.

The sample consisted of blood. The receptors derive from a boy between 2 and 10 years old in good health.

V and J are TRBV2 and TRBJ2-3, with 8 positions matching TRBD1. The V and J ends lost 10 bases and 2 bases, in that order; junction bases with no gene match: 8. The germline V gene encodes CDR1 SNHLY and CDR2 FYNNEI. CDR3 length equals 14 residues. In DNA, the CDR3 is TGTGCCAAAGGGGGACAGGACCACACAGATACGCAGTATTTT. Its translation is CAKGGQDHTDTQYF.

This chain joins TRBV7-9 and TRBJ1-4, with 8 positions matching TRBD1. Germline V CDR1 and CDR2: SEHNR, FQNEAQ (reference sequence). V shed 5 bases, J shed 7 bases, and the junction held 9 bases outside the gene matches. The CDR3 runs to 15 residues. CDR3 sequence: CASSPPDRGLEKLFF. For the CDR3, the DNA is TGTGCCAGCAGCCCGCCCGACAGGGGACTTGAAAAACTGTTTTTT. Looking up the rest from reference TRBV7-9 and TRBJ1-4 gives the full variable domain: DTGVSQNPRHKITKRGQNVTFRCDPISEHNRLYWYRQTLGQGPEFLTYFQNEAQLEKSRLLSDRFSAERPKGSFSTLEIQRTEQGDSAMYLCASSPPDRGLEKLFFGSGTQLSVL.

This chain connects TRBV14 to TRBJ2-1; D ambiguous. The CDR3 is 14 residues long. The ends were cut back, 2 bases at V and 7 bases at J, with 12 bases in the middle. CDR1 and CDR2 (germline): SGHDN, FVKESK. CDR3 in amino acids: CASSQIRLENEQFF. DNA of the CDR3: TGTGCCAGCAGCCAAATTCGACTGGAAAATGAGCAGTTCTTC.

CDR3: CASTATVNNEQFF. The CDR3 nucleotides are TGTGCCAGCACCGCGACCGTAAACAATGAGCAGTTCTTC. The V call is TRBV5-5, the J call TRBJ2-1; D is unclear. Trimming left V 6 bases short and J 5 bases short, with 12 bases between. This CDR3 has 13 amino acids. Per germline, CDR1 SGHKS and CDR2 YYEKEE (reference sequence).

This clonotype came up a few times. V usage is TRBV6-2 or TRBV6-3 and J usage is TRBJ2-6; D may be TRBD1 (6 bases). The CDR3 extends over 18 amino acids. The V end was cut by 0 bases, the J end by 1 base, with 13 bases between. The germline V gene has CDR1 MNHEY and CDR2 SVGEGT. CDR3 nucleotide sequence: TGTGCCAGCAGTTACTCGTCAGCAGGGGCGTCTGGGGCCAACGTCCTGACTTTC. Translated, it gives CASSYSSAGASGANVLTF.

V gene TRBV5-1 combines with J gene TRBJ2-5; unclear D gene. The V gene's germline CDR1 is SGHRS and CDR2 YFSETQ. The V end lost 4 bases, the J end lost 5 bases, and 9 bases lay between the germline ends. This CDR3 has 12 residues. The DNA for the CDR3 is TGCGCCAGCAGCATAACGGATGAGACCCAGTACTTC. Its translation: CASSITDETQYF.

This clonotype was counted between two and nine times. The rearrangement joins TRBV29-1 to TRBJ1-1; D is undetermined. The CDR3 spans 12 residues. V shed 7 bases and J shed 4 bases, with 13 bases lying between them. Germline CDR1 SQVTM, CDR2 ANQGSEA. As DNA, the CDR3 is TGCAGCGCAAAAGGGCAGAGCACTGAAGCTTTCTTT. Its protein product is CSAKGQSTEAFF.

This clonotype came up a few times. The chain has TRBV29-1 and TRBJ2-7; D is unresolved. The CDR3 consists of 12 residues. V was cut by 4 bases and J by 2 bases, with 9 bases left in between. CDR1 SQVTM and CDR2 ANQGSEA come from the germline V gene. CDR3 sequence: CSVASKPYEQYF. CDR3 DNA: TGCAGCGTTGCCTCGAAACCCTACGAGCAGTACTTC.

This clonotype was seen a few times. This rearrangement joins TRBV28 to TRBJ2-5, with 12 bases that match TRBD2. This CDR3 is 16 amino acids long. CDR1 and CDR2 from the germline V gene are MDHEN and SYDVKM. The trim removed 4 bases at V and 5 bases at J, leaving 8 bases unmatched. CDR3 coding DNA: TGTGCCAGCAGTTCGACGACTAGCGGGAGTGCCGAGACCCAGTACTTC. Amino acids: CASSSTTSGSAETQYF.

The CDR3: CASSKGTSGKLQETQYF. The CDR3 DNA is TGTGCCAGCAGCAAAGGGACTAGCGGGAAGTTACAAGAGACCCAGTACTTC. The chain combines TRBV21-1 with TRBJ2-5; TRBD2, as called in the table, went unchecked against the DNA. TRBV21-1 is described as a pseudogene. The CDR3 spans 17 residues.

This chain uses TRBV29-1 with TRBJ2-5; D remains ambiguous. The CDR3 runs to 13 residues. Trimming took 6 bases from V and 3 from J, leaving 14 bases between them. Per germline, CDR1 SQVTM and CDR2 ANQGSEA. CDR3 coding DNA: TGCAGCGTGGATCCGGGCCAGGAAGAGACCCAGTACTTC. It translates to CSVDPGQEETQYF.

The rearrangement joins TRBV20-1 to TRBJ1-2; TRBD1 is a possible D gene (6 bases). The V gene lost 0 bases and the J gene lost 5 bases, with 13 bases spanning the gap. The CDR3 is 14 amino acids. The germline V gene has CDR1 DFQATT and CDR2 SNEGSKA (reference sequence). This chain's CDR3 is CSARDYRALYGYTF. CDR3 DNA: TGCAGTGCTAGAGATTACAGGGCTCTATATGGCTACACCTTC.

The chain joins TRBV24-1 to TRBJ2-5, with D possibly TRBD2 on 7 matching bases. Germline CDR1 KGHDR, CDR2 SFDVKD. The CDR3 has 16 amino acids. The germline V and J ends were trimmed by 4 bases and 2 bases, with 16 bases remaining between them. The CDR3 here is CATSDGKQGGQETQYF. The CDR3 DNA reads TGTGCCACCAGTGACGGGAAACAGGGAGGGCAAGAGACCCAGTACTTC.

This clonotype was observed a few times. The J gene is TRBJ2-4, the V gene TRBV20-1; TRBD1 matches at 8 bases. The V and J ends lost 5 bases and 1 base, in that order; junction bases with no gene match: 7. The CDR3 loop spans 15 amino acids. Looked up from germline, CDR1 is DFQATT and CDR2 is SNEGSKA (reference sequence). CDR3 residues: CSAGGTGFAKNIQYF. As DNA, the CDR3 is TGCAGTGCTGGAGGGACAGGTTTCGCCAAAAACATTCAGTACTTC.

This clonotype occurred once. The chain carries TRBV12-3 or TRBV12-4 and TRBJ1-1; 8 bases fit TRBD1. The CDR3 loop spans 15 amino acids. The J segment lost 7 bases and the V segment lost 5 bases, leaving 12 bases of the junction unmatched. The CDR3, as DNA: TGTGCCAGCAGTCTCCGGCCGACAGGGGAGAGTGAAGCTTTCTTT. Amino acids: CASSLRPTGESEAFF.

This clonotype has more than one count but fewer than ten. The CDR3 sequence: CASSLGLGDSPLHF. The CDR3 nucleotides read TGTGCCAGCAGCTTGGGACTTGGGGACTCACCCCTCCACTTT. This sequence joins TRBV5-6 and TRBJ1-6; a possible D gene is TRBD1 (5 bases). Germline lookup yields CDR1 SGHDT and CDR2 YYEEEE. V lost 0 bases, J lost 10 bases, and 11 bases lay in between. The CDR3 has 14 amino acids.

This rearrangement joins TRBV12-3 or TRBV12-4 to TRBJ1-1, with D uncertain. Deletions cut 6 bases from V and 4 bases from J, with 12 bases between. This CDR3 has 13 residues. The CDR3 sequence is CASSPRAATEAFF. The CDR3 DNA is TGTGCCAGCAGCCCGAGGGCTGCCACTGAAGCTTTCTTT.

V is TRBV11-2 and J is TRBJ2-5, with unresolved D. This CDR3 comprises 14 residues. V lost 5 bases to trimming and J lost 5 bases, with 15 bases between them. CDR1 is SGHAT, CDR2 FQNNGV, per germline. CDR3 nucleotide sequence: TGTGCCAGCAGCCGTGGGTCGGTGTTGGAGACCCAGTACTTC. Residues: CASSRGSVLETQYF. Using reference TRBV11-2 and TRBJ2-5 for the parts outside the CDR3, the full variable domain is EAGVAQSPRYKIIEKRQSVAFWCNPISGHATLYWYQQILGQGPKLLIQFQNNGVVDDSQLPKDRFSAERLKGVDSTLKIQPAKLEDSAVYLCASSRGSVLETQYFGPGTRLLVL.